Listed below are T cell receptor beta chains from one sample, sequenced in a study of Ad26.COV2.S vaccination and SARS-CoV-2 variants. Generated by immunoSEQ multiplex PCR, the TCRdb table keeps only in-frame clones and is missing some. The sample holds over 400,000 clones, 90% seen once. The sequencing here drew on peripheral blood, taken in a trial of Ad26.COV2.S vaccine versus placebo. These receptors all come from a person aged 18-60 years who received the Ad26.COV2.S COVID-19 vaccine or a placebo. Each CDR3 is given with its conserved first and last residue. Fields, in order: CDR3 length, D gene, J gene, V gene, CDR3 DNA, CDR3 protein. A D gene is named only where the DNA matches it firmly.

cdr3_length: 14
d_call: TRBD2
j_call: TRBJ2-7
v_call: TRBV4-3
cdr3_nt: TGCGCCAGCAGCCAGGGACTAATCTCCTACGAGCAGTACTTC
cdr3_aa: CASSQGLISYEQYF

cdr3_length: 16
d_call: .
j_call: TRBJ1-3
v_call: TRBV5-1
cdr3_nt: TGCGCCAGCAGCTTGGACCCCCCGGGGGCTGGAAACACCATATATTTT
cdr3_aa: CASSLDPPGAGNTIYF

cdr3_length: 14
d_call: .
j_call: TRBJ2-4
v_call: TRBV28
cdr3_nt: TGTGCCAGCAGTTTATTCAGGGGTGAAAACATTCAGTACTTC
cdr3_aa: CASSLFRGENIQYF

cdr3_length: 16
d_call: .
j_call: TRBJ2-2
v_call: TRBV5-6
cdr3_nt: TGTGCCAGCAGCTTGGGTCGGGGGATTAGCACCGGGGAGCTGTTTTTT
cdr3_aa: CASSLGRGISTGELFF

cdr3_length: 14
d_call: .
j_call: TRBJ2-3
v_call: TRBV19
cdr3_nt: TGTGCCAGTAGTCTCGTGACCTCCACAGATACGCAGTATTTT
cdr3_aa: CASSLVTSTDTQYF

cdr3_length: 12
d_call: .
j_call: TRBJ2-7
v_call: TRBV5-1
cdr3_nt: TGCGCCAGCAGCACTAGTTCCTACGAGCAGTACTTC
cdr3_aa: CASSTSSYEQYF

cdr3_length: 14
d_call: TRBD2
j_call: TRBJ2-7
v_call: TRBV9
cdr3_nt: TGTGCCAGCAACGGACTAGCGGACTCCTACGAGCAGTACTTC
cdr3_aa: CASNGLADSYEQYF

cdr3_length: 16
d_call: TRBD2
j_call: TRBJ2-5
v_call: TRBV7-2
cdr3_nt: TGTGCCAGCAGCTCTGCGGTTAGCGGGTCCCAAGAGACCCAGTACTTC
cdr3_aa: CASSSAVSGSQETQYF

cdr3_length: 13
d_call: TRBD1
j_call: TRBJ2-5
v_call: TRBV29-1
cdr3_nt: TGCAGCGCTAAGGGACAGACCCAAGAGACCCAGTACTTC
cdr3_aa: CSAKGQTQETQYF

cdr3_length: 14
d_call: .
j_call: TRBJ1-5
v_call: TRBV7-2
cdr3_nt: TGTGCCAGCAGCCCCTGGACAGTCAATCAGCCCCAGCATTTT
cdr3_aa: CASSPWTVNQPQHF